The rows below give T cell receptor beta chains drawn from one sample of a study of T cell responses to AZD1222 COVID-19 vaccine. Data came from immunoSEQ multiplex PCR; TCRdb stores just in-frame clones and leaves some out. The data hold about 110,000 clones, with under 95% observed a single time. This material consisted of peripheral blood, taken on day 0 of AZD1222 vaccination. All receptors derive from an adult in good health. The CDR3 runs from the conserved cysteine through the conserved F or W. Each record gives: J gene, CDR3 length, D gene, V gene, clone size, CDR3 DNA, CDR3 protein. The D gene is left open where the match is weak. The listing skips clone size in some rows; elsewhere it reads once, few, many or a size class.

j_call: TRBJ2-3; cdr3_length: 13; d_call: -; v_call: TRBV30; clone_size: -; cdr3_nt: TGTGCCTGGGGGACAACTAGCACAGATACGCAGTATTTT; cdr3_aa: CAWGTTSTDTQYF
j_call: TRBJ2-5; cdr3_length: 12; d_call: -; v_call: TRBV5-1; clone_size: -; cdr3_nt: TGCGCCAGCAGCCGGGATCAAGAGACCCAGTACTTC; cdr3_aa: CASSRDQETQYF
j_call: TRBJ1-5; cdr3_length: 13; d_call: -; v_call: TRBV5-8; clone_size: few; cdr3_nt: TGTGCCAGCAGCTTGGGGGATTCTCAGCCCCAGCATTTT; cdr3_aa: CASSLGDSQPQHF
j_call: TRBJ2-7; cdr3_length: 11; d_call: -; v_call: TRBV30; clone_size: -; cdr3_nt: TGTGCCGGGCGCAGGTCCCACGAGCAGTACTTC; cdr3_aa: CAGRRSHEQYF
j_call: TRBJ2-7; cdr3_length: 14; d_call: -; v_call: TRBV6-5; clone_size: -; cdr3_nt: TGTGCCAGCAACAGCGACATACCCATCTACGAGCAGTACTTC; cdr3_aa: CASNSDIPIYEQYF
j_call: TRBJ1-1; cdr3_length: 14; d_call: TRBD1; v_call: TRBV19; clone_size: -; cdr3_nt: TGTGCCAGTAGTCTACAGGGGGGTAACACTGAAGCTTTCTTT; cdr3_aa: CASSLQGGNTEAFF
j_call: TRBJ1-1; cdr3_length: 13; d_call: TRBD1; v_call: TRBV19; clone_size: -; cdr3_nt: TGTGCCAGCCTCCGACAGGGAAACACTGAAGCTTTCTTT; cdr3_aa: CASLRQGNTEAFF
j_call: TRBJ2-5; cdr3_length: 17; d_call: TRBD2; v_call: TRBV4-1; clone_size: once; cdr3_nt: TGCGCCAGCAGCCAAGATCGGCTAGCGGGGTGGTCGGAGACCCAGTACTTC; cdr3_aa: CASSQDRLAGWSETQYF
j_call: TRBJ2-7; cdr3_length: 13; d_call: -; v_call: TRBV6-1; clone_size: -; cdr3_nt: TGTGCCAGCAGTGAAAATCAGTCCTACGAGCAGTACTTC; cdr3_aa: CASSENQSYEQYF
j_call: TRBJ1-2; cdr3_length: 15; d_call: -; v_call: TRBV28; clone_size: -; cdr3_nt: TGTGCCAGCAGTGACCCAATGGGCGCGGGCTATGGCTACACCTTC; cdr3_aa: CASSDPMGAGYGYTF
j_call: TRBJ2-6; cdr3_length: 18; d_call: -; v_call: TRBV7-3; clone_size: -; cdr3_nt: TGTGCCAGCAGTCTGTCCGGTGGACGCCTCTCTGGGGCCAACGTCCTGACTTTC; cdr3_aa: CASSLSGGRLSGANVLTF
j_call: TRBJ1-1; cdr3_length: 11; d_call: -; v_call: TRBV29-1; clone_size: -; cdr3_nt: TGCAGCGTTGGAGCTAACACTGAAGCTTTCTTT; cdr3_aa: CSVGANTEAFF
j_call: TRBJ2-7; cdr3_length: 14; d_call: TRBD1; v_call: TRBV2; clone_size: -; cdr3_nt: TGTGCCAGCAGTGTGGGGGACAGTGCCTACGAGCAGTACTTC; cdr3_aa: CASSVGDSAYEQYF
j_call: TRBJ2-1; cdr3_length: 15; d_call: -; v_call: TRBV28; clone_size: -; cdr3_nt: TGTGCCAGCAGTTTCAGGGGGGCGGGGTACAATGAGCAGTTCTTC; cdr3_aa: CASSFRGAGYNEQFF
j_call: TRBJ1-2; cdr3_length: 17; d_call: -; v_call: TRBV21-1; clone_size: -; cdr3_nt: TGTGCCAGCAGCAAAGGGGGACAGCACACTTTTAACTATGGCTACACCTTC; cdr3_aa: CASSKGGQHTFNYGYTF
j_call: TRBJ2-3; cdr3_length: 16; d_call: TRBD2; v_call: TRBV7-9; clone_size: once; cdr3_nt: TGTGCCAGCAGCTTCGGGACTAGCGGGGGGGCCGATACGCAGTATTTT; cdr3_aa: CASSFGTSGGADTQYF
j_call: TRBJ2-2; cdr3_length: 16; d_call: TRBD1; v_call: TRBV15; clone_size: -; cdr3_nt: TGTGCCACTTCTACGGGGACAGGGAGGAACACCGGGGAGCTGTTTTTT; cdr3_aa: CATSTGTGRNTGELFF
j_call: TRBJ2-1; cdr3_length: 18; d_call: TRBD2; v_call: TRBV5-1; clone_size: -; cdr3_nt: TGCGCCAGCAGCTCAACGAGCCCCGGGACTAGCGACTACAATGAGCAGTTCTTC; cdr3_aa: CASSSTSPGTSDYNEQFF
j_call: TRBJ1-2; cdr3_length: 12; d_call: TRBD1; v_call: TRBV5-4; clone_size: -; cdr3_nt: TGTGCCAGCAGCTTGGAGGGACAGCTCTACACCTTC; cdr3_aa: CASSLEGQLYTF
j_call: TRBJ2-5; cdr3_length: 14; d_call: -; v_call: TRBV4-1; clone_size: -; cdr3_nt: TGCGCCAGCAGCCTAAGGGCCCGGACGGAGACCCAGTACTTC; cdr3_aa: CASSLRARTETQYF
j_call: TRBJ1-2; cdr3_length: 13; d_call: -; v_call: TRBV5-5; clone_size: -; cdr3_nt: TGTGCCAGCAGGTTACTATCAACGGGTGGCTACACCTTC; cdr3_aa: CASRLLSTGGYTF
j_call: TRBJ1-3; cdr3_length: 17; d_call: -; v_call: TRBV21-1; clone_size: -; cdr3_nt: TGTGCCAGCAGCAGGACGGGGACAGGGGGTTCTGGAAACACCATATATTTT; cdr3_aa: CASSRTGTGGSGNTIYF
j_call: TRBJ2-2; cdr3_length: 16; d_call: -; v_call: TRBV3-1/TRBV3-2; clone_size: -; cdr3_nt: TGTGCCAGCAGCCATCCGGGCTCCTCGAACACCGGGGAGCTGTTTTTT; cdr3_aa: CASSHPGSSNTGELFF
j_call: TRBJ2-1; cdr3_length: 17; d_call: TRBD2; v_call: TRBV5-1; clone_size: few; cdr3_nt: TGCGCCAGCACCCCACAGGGAGCGGGGGGTACCTACAATGAGCAGTTCTTC; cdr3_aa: CASTPQGAGGTYNEQFF
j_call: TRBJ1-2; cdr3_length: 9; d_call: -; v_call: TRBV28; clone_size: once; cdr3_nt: TGTGCCAGCATCCATAGCTACACCTTC; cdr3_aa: CASIHSYTF
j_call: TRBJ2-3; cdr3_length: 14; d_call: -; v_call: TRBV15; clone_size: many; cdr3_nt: TGTGCCACCAGCAGAGATGGGGGCACAGATACGCAGTATTTT; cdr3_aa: CATSRDGGTDTQYF
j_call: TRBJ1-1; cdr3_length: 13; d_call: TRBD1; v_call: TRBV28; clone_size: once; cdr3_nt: TGTGCCAGCAGTGAGGACAGGGACACTGAAGCTTTCTTT; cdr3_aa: CASSEDRDTEAFF
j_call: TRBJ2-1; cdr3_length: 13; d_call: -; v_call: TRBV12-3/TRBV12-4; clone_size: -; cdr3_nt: TGTGCCAGCAGTTTAATCACGAACAATGAGCAGTTCTTC; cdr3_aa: CASSLITNNEQFF
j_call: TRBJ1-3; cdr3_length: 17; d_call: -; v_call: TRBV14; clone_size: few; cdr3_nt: TGTGCCAGCAGCCAAGATCGGGGCAGCTACTCTGGAAACACCATATATTTT; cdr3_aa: CASSQDRGSYSGNTIYF
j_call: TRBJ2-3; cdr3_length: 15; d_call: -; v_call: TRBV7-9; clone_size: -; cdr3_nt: TGTGCCAGCAGCCTTCTAATGACTAGCACAGATACGCAGTATTTT; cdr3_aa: CASSLLMTSTDTQYF